The rows below give T cell receptor beta chains drawn from one sample of a study of blood T cell repertoires in COVID-19. Generated by immunoSEQ multiplex PCR, the TCRdb table keeps only in-frame clones and is missing some. The profile shows some 240,000 clones, 75% to 85% of them singletons. Source material: peripheral blood. The receptors here all came from a man between 45 and 60 years old with active or convalescent COVID-19. Each CDR3 is given with its conserved first and last residue. D genes are given only for firm matches. Clone size is given for some rows only: seen once, a few or many times, or a class if the clone is expanded.

cdr3_nt,cdr3_aa,d_call,j_call,clone_size,v_call
TGCGCCAGCAGCCAAACAGGGTGGGAGACCCAGTACTTC,CASSQTGWETQYF,-,TRBJ2-5,-,TRBV5-1
TGTGCCAGCAGCTTAGAGGTGAACACTGAAGCTTTCTTT,CASSLEVNTEAFF,-,TRBJ1-1,-,TRBV7-3
TGTGCCAGCAGCTGGACAGGGGGCTTTGCACCCCTCCACTTT,CASSWTGGFAPLHF,TRBD1,TRBJ1-6,-,TRBV6-5
TGCGCCAGCAGCCCGCAGATTAAGGGGGTGAGCGGCAATCAGCCCCAGCATTTT,CASSPQIKGVSGNQPQHF,-,TRBJ1-5,-,TRBV4-1
TGCGCCAGCAGCCGACCGGGATTTAATGAAAAACTGTTTTTT,CASSRPGFNEKLFF,-,TRBJ1-4,once,TRBV5-1
TGTGCCAGCAGTTACTCAACCGAGGGGAGGGGCAATCAGCCCCAGCATTTT,CASSYSTEGRGNQPQHF,-,TRBJ1-5,-,TRBV6-2/TRBV6-3
TGTGCCAGCACGCTCCAGTACAATGAGCAGTTCTTC,CASTLQYNEQFF,-,TRBJ2-1,-,TRBV2
TGTGCCAGCAGCGTGGGCACCTACCAAGAGACCCAGTACTTC,CASSVGTYQETQYF,-,TRBJ2-5,-,TRBV9
TGTGCCAGCAGCTTAAAAGGGACAGCTAACTATGGCTACACCTTC,CASSLKGTANYGYTF,TRBD1,TRBJ1-2,-,TRBV11-2
TGTGCCTGGAGTGTACGGACTAGAGGCAATGAGCAGTTCTTC,CAWSVRTRGNEQFF,TRBD2,TRBJ2-1,-,TRBV30
TGTGCCATCAGTGATCCAGGGTATGCTAATGAAAAACTGTTTTTT,CAISDPGYANEKLFF,-,TRBJ1-4,-,TRBV10-3
TGTGCTAGCAGCCCACCGAATGCGGATACGCAGTATTTT,CASSPPNADTQYF,-,TRBJ2-3,-,TRBV7-7
TGTGCCAGCAGCCGCCGGGGAGCGGGAGGTATAGAGACCCAGTACTTC,CASSRRGAGGIETQYF,TRBD2,TRBJ2-5,-,TRBV6-6
TGTGCCAGCAGTTACTCAGGTAGCGGGTTGTACGAGCAGTACTTC,CASSYSGSGLYEQYF,TRBD2,TRBJ2-7,-,TRBV6-6
TGTGCCAGCAGGGCGGGGACAGGTCAGCCCCAGCATTTT,CASRAGTGQPQHF,TRBD1,TRBJ1-5,-,TRBV28
TGTGCCATCAGCCCTACCGGGACTCGTAGCACCGGGGAGCTGTTTTTT,CAISPTGTRSTGELFF,-,TRBJ2-2,-,TRBV10-3
TGTGCCAGCAGCTTCATTATCCTTAGCGGGGGGGCGAGCACCGGGGAGCTGTTTTTT,CASSFIILSGGASTGELFF,TRBD2,TRBJ2-2,-,TRBV7-2